This entry lists 26 T cell receptor beta chains sequenced from one sample in a study of CD8+CD57+ T cells in acquired aplastic anemia. Profiling of TCR beta VDJ combinations and CDR3 sequences used genomic DNA as template. TCRdb re-derived calls from the reads in MiXCR, one entry per CDR3 protein. The sample gives under 200,000 distinct CDR3 sequences, about 60% of which show up once; about 41% is in the top ten. The sequencing sample was made of sorted CD4+, CD8+, or CD8+CD57+ T cells (not recorded which) from PBMCs. These receptors all stem from a human donor in good health.

The CDR3 nucleotides are TGCAGCGTTCCCTCGGGACAGGGTAACTATGGCTACACCTTC. This translates into CSVPSGQGNYGYTF. The chain employs TRBV29-1 and TRBJ1-2; 9 bases are a match to TRBD1. The trim removed 5 bases at V and 1 base at J, leaving 5 bases unmatched. Germline assignment: CDR1 SQVTM and CDR2 ANQGSEA. The CDR3 is 14 amino acids.

This chain connects TRBV10-3 to TRBJ2-7, with 9 bases fitting TRBD2. CDR3 length: 13 amino acids. The trim removed 6 bases at V and 6 bases at J, leaving 6 bases unmatched. The V gene's germline CDR1 is ENHRY and CDR2 SYGVKD. This CDR3 reads CAIRVAGVGEQYF. As DNA, the CDR3 is TGTGCCATCAGAGTAGCGGGAGTGGGCGAGCAGTACTTC.

The rearrangement joins TRBV7-9 to TRBJ1-4; D uncertain. The CDR3 runs 12 residues. Trimming shortened V by 1 base and J by 13 bases, and 10 bases separated the two germline ends. CDR1 and CDR2 from the germline V gene are SEHNR and FQNEAQ (reference sequence). In nucleotides, the CDR3 is TGTGCCAGCAGCTTAGAGGAGACAATACTGTTTTTT. This gives the protein CASSLEETILFF. Using reference TRBV7-9 and TRBJ1-4 for the parts outside the CDR3, the full variable domain is DTGVSQNPRHKITKRGQNVTFRCDPISEHNRLYWYRQTLGQGPEFLTYFQNEAQLEKSRLLSDRFSAERPKGSFSTLEIQRTEQGDSAMYLCASSLEETILFFGSGTQLSVL.

To note about this clonotype: A read error may produce the germline difference seen at one junction end. The chain carries TRBV29-1 and TRBJ1-1; D gene uncertain. This CDR3 comprises 15 residues. The germline gives CDR1 SQVTM, CDR2 ANQGSEA. The CDR3 here is CSVPSSHTVNSEAFF. The CDR3 DNA reads as TGCAGCGTCCCTTCATCACACACAGTAAACAGTGAAGCTTTCTTT.

This clonotype was seen a handful of times. A much larger clonotype is one base distant, so this may be a read error. This chain connects TRBV19 to TRBJ2-1, with 10 bases fitting TRBD1. In germline, CDR1 is LNHDA, CDR2 SQIVND (reference sequence). J gave up 11 bases and V 3 bases, and 10 bases lay outside the gene matches. The CDR3 consists of 15 residues. This CDR3 is CASSIDRGRFSKQFF. The CDR3 region has the DNA TGTGCCAGTAGTATTGACAGGGGGCGTTTTAGTAAGCAGTTCTTC.

The rearrangement joins TRBV24-1 to TRBJ1-3; D is ambiguous. Germline V gene lookup returns CDR1 KGHDR and CDR2 SFDVKD. Trimming shortened V by 8 bases and J by 0 bases, and 10 bases separated the two germline ends. The CDR3 runs to 14 residues. The CDR3 sequence is CATTEVLSGNTIYF. The CDR3 DNA sequence: TGTGCCACCACTGAGGTCCTCTCTGGAAACACCATATATTTT.

The V and J genes are TRBV19 and TRBJ2-3, with a weak D call TRBD1 (5 bases). V lost 5 bases and J 12 bases, leaving 15 bases between the germline ends. Germline V gene data show CDR1 as LNHDA and CDR2 as SQIVND (reference sequence). This CDR3 region has 12 residues. The CDR3 spells CASSSDSDDQYF. Here the CDR3 DNA reads TGTGCCAGTAGTTCTGACAGCGACGACCAGTATTTT.

Note on this clonotype: One end of the junction varies from germline; a read error may be responsible. The chain links TRBV7-2 to TRBJ2-7; D gene ambiguous. The CDR3 has 14 residues. Germline CDR1 is SGHTA and CDR2 is FQGNSA. CDR3 DNA sequence: TGTTCCAGCAGCTTTGACCTTATCTCCTACGAGCAGTACTTC. Translation gives CSSSFDLISYEQYF.

In this sample, this clonotype turned up many times. The chain employs TRBV28 and TRBJ2-7, with a possible D match to TRBD2 (6 bases). The germline V and J ends were trimmed by 6 bases and 2 bases, with 17 bases remaining between them. This CDR3 spans 15 amino acids. CDR1 MDHEN and CDR2 SYDVKM come from the germline V gene. In DNA, the CDR3 is TGTGCCAGCAGCCTAGGATCGGGAGTTCCCTACGAGCAGTACTTC. It specifies CASSLGSGVPYEQYF.

A few counts support this clonotype. Here the CDR3 DNA reads TGTGCCAGCAGTTTATCGACTAGCCATTTGGACGGGGAGCTGTTTTTT. It specifies CASSLSTSHLDGELFF. The chain carries TRBV27 and TRBJ2-2; TRBD2 matches 7 bases. Germline CDR1 and CDR2: MNHEY and SMNVEV (reference sequence). The J segment lost 7 bases and the V segment lost 0 bases, leaving 8 bases of the junction unmatched. The CDR3 sequence is 16 residues long.

The chain recombines TRBV7-9 with TRBJ2-6, with 7 bases that match TRBD1. Germline values: CDR1 SEHNR, CDR2 FQNEAQ (reference sequence). The CDR3 loop spans 17 amino acids. After removal of 0 bases from V and 1 base from J, the junction contained 3 bases not matched to a gene. The CDR3 DNA sequence: TGTGCCAGCAGCTTAGCCAGACAGGGATCTGGGGCCAACGTCCTGACTTTC. Translating gives CASSLARQGSGANVLTF.

On this clonotype: A much larger clone differs by one base, so this may be a read error. The V gene is TRBV24-1, the J gene TRBJ1-6, with 7 bases that match TRBD1. Germline V CDR1 and CDR2: KGHDR, SFDVKD. There are 15 residues in the CDR3. The DNA for the CDR3 is TGTGCCAGCAGATATACAGGGGATTGGAATTCACCCCTCCGCTTT. Translating it yields CASRYTGDWNSPLRF.

V gene TRBV10-3 combines with J gene TRBJ2-1; TRBD1 might be the D (6 bases). Per the germline V gene, CDR1 is ENHRY and CDR2 is SYGVKD. This CDR3 is built from 13 residues. With 2 bases removed from V and 4 bases from J, the gap between germline ends came to 6 bases. CDR3 protein: CAISEQGYNEQFF. The DNA of the CDR3 is TGTGCCATCAGTGAGCAGGGGTACAATGAGCAGTTCTTC.

This clonotype was seen repeatedly, ten times or more. The chain has TRBV10-2 and TRBJ2-7; D is uncertain. The CDR3 runs to 14 residues. Germline-derived CDR1 and CDR2 are WSHSY and SAAADI. V lost 7 bases and J lost 5, with 18 bases in between. Here the CDR3 DNA reads TGCGCCAGCACGGTCTCCTCTTCCTTTAACGAGCAGTACTTC. Translated, it gives CASTVSSSFNEQYF.

This chain uses TRBV19 with TRBJ2-7; 7 bases align to TRBD2. The DNA end is a closer match to TRBJ2-5, so the J assignment may be wrong. Germline values: CDR1 LNHDA, CDR2 SQIVND (reference sequence). The CDR3 is 14 amino acids. CDR3 residues: CASSTGTTQETQYF. Written as DNA, the CDR3 is TGTGCCAGTAGTACAGGGACTACCCAAGAGACCCAGTACTTC.

As for this clonotype: Compared with germline, one end of the junction differs, possibly owing to a read error. This chain uses TRBV7-7 with TRBJ2-7, with no clear D. This CDR3 is 13 amino acids long. Germline-derived CDR1 and CDR2 are SSHAT and FNYEAQ (reference sequence). Here the CDR3 DNA reads TGTGCTAGCAGCTTAGAACGGTCCTACGAGCAGTACTTC. The encoded protein is CASSLERSYEQYF.

This clonotype was observed many times. This chain joins TRBV29-1 and TRBJ2-7, with TRBD2 identical over 14 bases. Germline lookup yields CDR1 SQVTM and CDR2 ANQGSEA. V gave up 3 bases and J gave up 2 bases; unmatched junction bases: 3. This CDR3 is built from 15 residues. CDR3 loop: CSVEGLAGDPYEQYF. CDR3 nucleotide sequence: TGCAGCGTTGAGGGACTAGCGGGAGATCCCTACGAGCAGTACTTC.

In its sample, this clonotype was seen many times. The chain is built from TRBV13 and TRBJ1-2; D is undetermined. The germline V gene has CDR1 PRHDT and CDR2 FYEKMQ (reference sequence). The CDR3 runs 15 residues. V lost 6 bases and J lost 8, with 22 bases in between. CDR3 region: CASRRETASVWGYTF. The CDR3 DNA sequence: TGTGCCAGCAGACGCGAGACGGCCTCGGTGTGGGGCTACACCTTC.

The J gene is TRBJ1-5, the V gene TRBV9; the D gene is possibly TRBD1 (5 bases). The V end was cut by 3 bases, the J end by 5 bases, with 9 bases between. The length of the CDR3 is 13 residues. Per germline, CDR1 SGDLS and CDR2 YYNGEE. CDR3 in amino acids: CASSGGLDQPQHF. The CDR3 DNA reads TGTGCCAGCAGCGGGGGACTAGATCAGCCCCAGCATTTT.

The chain joins TRBV24-1 to TRBJ2-7, with 7 bases lining up with TRBD2. This CDR3 is 15 amino acids long. CDR1 is KGHDR and CDR2 is SFDVKD in the germline V gene. The V gene end was trimmed by 0 bases and the J gene end by 5 bases; junction bases not matched to a gene: 6. The CDR3 loop reads CATSDLRGERHEQYF. CDR3 DNA: TGTGCCACCAGTGATTTGCGGGGGGAGCGCCACGAGCAGTACTTC.

At least ten counts were recorded for this clonotype. The V and J genes are TRBV7-9 and TRBJ1-4; 7 nucleotides line up with TRBD1. Unmatched junction bases numbered 13, after V lost 4 bases and J lost 8 bases. This CDR3 has 16 residues. Per germline, CDR1 SEHNR and CDR2 FQNEAQ (reference sequence). The CDR3 sequence is CASSSNAGGLGEKLFF. CDR3 nucleotides: TGTGCCAGCAGCTCAAACGCAGGGGGATTGGGGGAAAAACTGTTTTTT.

The table lists this clonotype with a few counts. The V and J genes are TRBV29-1 and TRBJ2-7; TRBD2 aligns across 13 bases. CDR3 length equals 12 residues. J was trimmed by 4 bases and V by 8 bases; bases with no gene match: 2. CDR1 is SQVTM, CDR2 ANQGSEA, per germline. The CDR3 nucleotides read TGCAGCTTGGGACTAGCGGGATACGAGCAGTACTTC. It codes for CSLGLAGYEQYF.

A few counts support this clonotype. CDR3 DNA sequence: TGTGCCAGTAGTAGGTACAGGTCTGGCTACACCTTC. Protein sequence: CASSRYRSGYTF. The chain employs TRBV19 and TRBJ1-2; a weak D match, TRBD1 (5 bases). V was cut by 4 bases and J by 7 bases, with 10 bases left in between. There are 12 residues in the CDR3. Germline loops: CDR1 LNHDA, CDR2 SQIVND (reference sequence).

The chain combines TRBV9 with TRBJ1-2; the match to TRBD1 covers 7 bases. This CDR3 contains 13 residues. The junction had 9 bases not matched to a gene; V was cut back by 5 bases and J by 8 bases. From germline, CDR1 is SGDLS and CDR2 YYNGEE. This chain's CDR3 is CASSRHTGEGYTF. CDR3 bases: TGTGCCAGCAGTCGTCACACAGGGGAGGGCTACACCTTC.

The chain joins TRBV20-1 to TRBJ2-5, with D perhaps matching TRBD1 or TRBD2 (6 bases each). The CDR3 has 13 amino acids. Germline V lookup: CDR1 DFQATT, CDR2 SNEGSKA (reference sequence). V was clipped by 0 bases and J by 10 bases, with 15 bases between them. DNA for the CDR3: TGCAGTGCTAGAGATCATCGGAGGGGGGACCAGTACTTC. It encodes CSARDHRRGDQYF.

The genes are TRBV5-8 and TRBJ1-4; possibly TRBD1 for D (6 bases). Germline CDR1 reads SGHTS; CDR2 reads YDEGEE. The CDR3 covers 13 residues. Trimming stripped 4 bases from V and 11 bases from J, with 15 bases between. The CDR3 protein is CASSPYRDEKLFF. The CDR3 DNA reads TGTGCCAGCAGCCCCTACAGGGACGAGAAACTGTTTTTT.